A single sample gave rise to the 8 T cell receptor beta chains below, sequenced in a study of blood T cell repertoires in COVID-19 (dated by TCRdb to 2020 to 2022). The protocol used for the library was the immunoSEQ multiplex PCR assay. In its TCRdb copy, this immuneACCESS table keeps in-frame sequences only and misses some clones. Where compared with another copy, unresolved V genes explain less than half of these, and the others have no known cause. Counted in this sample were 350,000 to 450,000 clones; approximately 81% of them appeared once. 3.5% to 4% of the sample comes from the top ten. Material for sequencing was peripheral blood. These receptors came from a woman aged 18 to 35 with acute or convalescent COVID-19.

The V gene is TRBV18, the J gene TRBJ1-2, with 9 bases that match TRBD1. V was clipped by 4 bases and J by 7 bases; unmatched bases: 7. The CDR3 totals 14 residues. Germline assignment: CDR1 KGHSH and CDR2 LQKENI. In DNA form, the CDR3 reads TGTGCCAGCTCACTCCTGACAGGGGGAAGTGGCTACACCTTC. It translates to CASSLLTGGSGYTF. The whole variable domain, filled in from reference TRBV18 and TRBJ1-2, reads NAGVMQNPRHLVRRRGQEARLRCSPMKGHSHVYWYRQLPEEGLKFMVYLQKENIIDESGMPKERFSAEFPKEGPSILRIQQVVRGDSAAYFCASSLLTGGSGYTFGSGTRLTVV.

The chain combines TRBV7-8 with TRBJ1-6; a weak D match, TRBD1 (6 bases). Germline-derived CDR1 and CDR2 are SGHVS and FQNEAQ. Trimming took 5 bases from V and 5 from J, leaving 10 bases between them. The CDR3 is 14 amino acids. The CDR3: CASSTRGDNSPLHF. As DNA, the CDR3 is TGTGCCAGCAGCACCAGGGGTGATAATTCACCCCTCCACTTT.

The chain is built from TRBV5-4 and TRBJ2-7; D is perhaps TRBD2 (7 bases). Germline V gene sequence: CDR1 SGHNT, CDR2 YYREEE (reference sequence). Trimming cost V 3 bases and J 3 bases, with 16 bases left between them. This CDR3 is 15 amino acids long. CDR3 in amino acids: CASSSGRGDIYEQYF. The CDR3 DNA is TGTGCCAGCAGCTCGGGGAGGGGGGACATCTACGAGCAGTACTTC.

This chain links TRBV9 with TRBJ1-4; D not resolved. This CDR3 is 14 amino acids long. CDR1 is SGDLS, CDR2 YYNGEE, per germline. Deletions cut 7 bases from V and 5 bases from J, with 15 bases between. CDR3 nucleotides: TGTGCCAGCGGGCCCGGAGGGTCGAATGAAAAACTGTTTTTT. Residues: CASGPGGSNEKLFF.

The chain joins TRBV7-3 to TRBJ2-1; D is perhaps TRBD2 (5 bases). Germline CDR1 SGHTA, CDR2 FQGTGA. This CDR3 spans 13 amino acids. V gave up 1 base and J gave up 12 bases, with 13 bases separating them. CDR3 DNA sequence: TGTGCCAGCAGCTTAAACGCGGCGGGTGGGCAGTTCTTC. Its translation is CASSLNAAGGQFF.

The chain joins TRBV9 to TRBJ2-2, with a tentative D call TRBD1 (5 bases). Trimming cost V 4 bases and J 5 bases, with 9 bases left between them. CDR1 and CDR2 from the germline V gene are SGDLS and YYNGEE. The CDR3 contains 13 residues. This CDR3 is CASSTRQTGELFF. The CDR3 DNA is TGTGCCAGCAGCACCCGACAGACCGGGGAGCTGTTTTTT.

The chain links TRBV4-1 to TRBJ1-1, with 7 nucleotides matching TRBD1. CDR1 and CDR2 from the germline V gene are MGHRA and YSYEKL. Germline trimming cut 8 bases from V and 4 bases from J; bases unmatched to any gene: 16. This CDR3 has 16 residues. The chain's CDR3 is CASFKGQGVSGTEAFF. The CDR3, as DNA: TGCGCCAGCTTTAAAGGGCAGGGGGTCTCGGGCACTGAAGCTTTCTTT.

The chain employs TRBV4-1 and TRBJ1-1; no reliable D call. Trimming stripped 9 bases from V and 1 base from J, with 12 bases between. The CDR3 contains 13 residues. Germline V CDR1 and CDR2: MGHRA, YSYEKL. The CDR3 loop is CASRVSGNTEAFF. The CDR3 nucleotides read TGCGCCAGTCGGGTGAGTGGGAACACTGAAGCTTTCTTT.